The clone carrying this T cell receptor beta chain has at least ten counts. Its cognate antigen is unknown. This sample is drawn from a study of CD8 T cells in ankylosing spondylitis. Findings of the study overall: Ankylosing spondylitis blood seemed to carry a telltale TCR beta motif made of eight or nine highly homologous variants. Reportedly, significant enrichment of disease-linked clones occurred in matched ankylosing spondylitis synovial fluid. Disease-linked clones, CD8+, were relatively rare in peripheral blood.

It was by quantitative 5'-RACE with molecular barcodes that TCR beta libraries were made. TCRdb re-called the 5' RACE reads with MiXCR, one entry per CDR3 protein. Of about 200,000 distinct CDR3 sequences in the sample, more than 10% are singletons; the top ten hold approximately 15%. The sequenced sample consisted of blood, either unsorted or a sorted T cell fraction (not recorded which). The TCR was taken from a male donor with ankylosing spondylitis or in good health (not recorded which).

CDR3 nucleotides: TGTGCCAGCAGCCCCCGACCGGGTAGGGCGTCGGAATACGAGCAGTACTTC. Translation gives CASSPRPGRASEYEQYF. The rearrangement joins TRBV4-2 to TRBJ2-7; unclear D gene. Germline V gene sequence: CDR1 LGHNA, CDR2 YNFKEQ. CDR3 length equals 17 residues. V was clipped by 4 bases and J by 4 bases, with 23 bases between them.